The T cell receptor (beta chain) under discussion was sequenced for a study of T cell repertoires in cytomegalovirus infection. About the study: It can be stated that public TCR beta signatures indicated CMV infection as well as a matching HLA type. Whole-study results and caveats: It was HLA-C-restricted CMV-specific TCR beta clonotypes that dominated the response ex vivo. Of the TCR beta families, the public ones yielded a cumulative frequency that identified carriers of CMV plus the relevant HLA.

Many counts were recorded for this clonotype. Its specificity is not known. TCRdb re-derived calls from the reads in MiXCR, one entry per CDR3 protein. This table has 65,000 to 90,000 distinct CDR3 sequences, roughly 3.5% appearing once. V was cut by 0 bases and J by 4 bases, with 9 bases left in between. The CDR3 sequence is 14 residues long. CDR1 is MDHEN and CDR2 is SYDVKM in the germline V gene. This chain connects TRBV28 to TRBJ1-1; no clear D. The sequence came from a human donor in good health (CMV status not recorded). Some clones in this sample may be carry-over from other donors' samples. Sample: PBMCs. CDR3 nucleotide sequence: TGTGCCAGCAGTTTATGGTTCCGGGGCACTGAAGCTTTCTTT. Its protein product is CASSLWFRGTEAFF. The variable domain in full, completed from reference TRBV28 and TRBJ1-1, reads DVKVTQSSRYLVKRTGEKVFLECVQDMDHENMFWYRQDPGLGLRLIYFSYDVKMKEKGDIPEGYSVSREKKERFSLILESASTNQTSMYLCASSLWFRGTEAFFGQGTRLTVV.